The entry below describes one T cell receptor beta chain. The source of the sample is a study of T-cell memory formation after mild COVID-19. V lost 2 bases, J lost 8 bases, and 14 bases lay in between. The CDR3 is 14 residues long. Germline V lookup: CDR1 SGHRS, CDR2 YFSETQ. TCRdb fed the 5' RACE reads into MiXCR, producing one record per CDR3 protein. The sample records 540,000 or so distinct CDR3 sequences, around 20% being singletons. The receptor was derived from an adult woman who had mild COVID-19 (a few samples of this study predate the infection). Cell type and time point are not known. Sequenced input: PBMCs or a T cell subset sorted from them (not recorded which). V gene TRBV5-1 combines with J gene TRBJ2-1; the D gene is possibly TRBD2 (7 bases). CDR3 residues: CASSFGGGTHEQFF. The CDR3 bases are TGCGCCAGCAGCTTTGGGGGGGGCACCCATGAGCAGTTCTTC.